These 30 T cell receptor beta chains came from one sample sequenced in a study of T cells after yellow fever vaccination. TCRdb passed the 5' RACE reads through MiXCR, listing each CDR3 protein once. The repertoire holds roughly 180,000 distinct CDR3 sequences, with roughly 6.2% as singletons. The sequenced sample was CD4+ T cells sorted from PBMCs, obtained on the day of the first yellow fever vaccination. The receptors were gathered from a man aged 18 to 30 who received the YFV17D yellow fever vaccine.

The table lists this clonotype with many counts. The V and J genes are TRBV20-1 and TRBJ2-2; no reliable D call. Trimming cost V 0 bases and J 1 base, with 18 bases left between them. The germline V gene encodes CDR1 DFQATT and CDR2 SNEGSKA (reference sequence). This CDR3 is 18 amino acids long. CDR3 sequence (DNA): TGCAGTGCTAGAGAAAGGCCGGGCCCGGGTTGGAACACCGGGGAGCTGTTTTTT. It codes for CSARERPGPGWNTGELFF.

This clonotype was picked up many times. The V call is TRBV3-1, the J call TRBJ2-3, with 11 nucleotides matching TRBD2. CDR1 is LGHDT, CDR2 YNNKEL, per germline (reference sequence). The V and J ends lost 1 base and 5 bases, in that order; junction bases with no gene match: 8. This CDR3 comprises 17 residues. The CDR3 sequence is CASSQGSASGGLDTQYF. The CDR3 bases are TGTGCCAGCAGCCAAGGGTCCGCTAGCGGGGGGTTAGATACGCAGTATTTT.

Details on this clonotype: A much larger clone is a single base away; this may be a read error. V is TRBV7-3 and J is TRBJ2-1; 10 bases are a match to TRBD1. The CDR3 sequence is 15 residues long. The junction had 8 bases not matched to a gene; V was cut back by 5 bases and J by 7 bases. Germline-derived CDR1 and CDR2 are SGHTA and FQGTGA. CDR3 region: CASSISRTGGNEQFF. The CDR3, as DNA: TGTGCCAGCAGCATCTCCAGGACAGGGGGGAATGAGCAGTTCTTC.

This clonotype was seen many times. This chain uses TRBV19 with TRBJ2-1; TRBD1 agrees at 7 bases. Germline-derived CDR1 and CDR2 are LNHDA and SQIVND (reference sequence). The CDR3 sequence is 13 residues long. With V trimmed by 6 bases and J by 8 bases, 7 bases remained unmatched. The CDR3 reads CASRLGQRDEQFF. CDR3 coding DNA: TGTGCCAGTAGGTTGGGACAGAGGGATGAGCAGTTCTTC.

The rearrangement links TRBV18 to TRBJ2-7; D is perhaps TRBD1 or TRBD2 (5 bases each). Germline assignment: CDR1 KGHSH and CDR2 LQKENI. V lost 6 bases to trimming and J lost 0 bases, with 12 bases between them. The CDR3 contains 14 residues. The CDR3: CASSQPGSSYEQYV. CDR3 coding DNA: TGTGCCAGCTCCCAGCCAGGGAGCTCCTACGAGCAGTACGTC.

This chain links TRBV9 with TRBJ1-2; TRBD1 is a possible D gene (5 bases). Trimming left V 3 bases short and J 5 bases short, with 17 bases between. From germline, CDR1 is SGDLS and CDR2 YYNGEE. This CDR3 is built from 15 residues. For the CDR3, the DNA is TGTGCCAGCAGCGGGTCCGGGGGGATCAGTTATGGCTACACCTTC. Protein product: CASSGSGGISYGYTF.

There are a few counts of this clonotype. This sequence joins TRBV2 and TRBJ1-1; possible D gene TRBD1, 5 bases. CDR3 length equals 16 residues. The V and J ends lost 0 bases and 5 bases respectively, with 16 bases between them. Germline CDR1 reads SNHLY; CDR2 reads FYNNEI. CDR3 coding DNA: TGTGCCAGCAGTGAAGCGCTTCCAGGGTTAGGGACTGAAGCTTTCTTT. It encodes CASSEALPGLGTEAFF.

This chain uses TRBV5-6 with TRBJ2-4; D remains unclear. Looked up from germline, CDR1 is SGHDT and CDR2 is YYEEEE. The CDR3 is 13 amino acids. The V end was cut by 6 bases, the J end by 8 bases, with 15 bases between. The CDR3 reads CASTLTGGDIQYF. In nucleotides, the CDR3 is TGTGCCAGCACTCTGACCGGTGGGGACATTCAGTACTTC.

This clonotype occurred many times. The chain couples TRBV29-1 to TRBJ1-1; D gene uncertain. The CDR3 totals 13 residues. The germline V gene has CDR1 SQVTM and CDR2 ANQGSEA. V was pared by 6 bases and J by 1 base, with 12 bases between. CDR3 sequence reads: CSVALLENTEAFF. The DNA of the CDR3 is TGCAGCGTCGCCCTATTAGAGAACACTGAAGCTTTCTTT.

The rearrangement uses TRBV20-1 and TRBJ1-2; 7 nucleotides line up with TRBD1. CDR3 length: 12 amino acids. Germline V CDR1 and CDR2: DFQATT, SNEGSKA (reference sequence). V lost 8 bases to trimming and J lost 0 bases; unmatched junction nucleotides: 3. CDR3 in DNA: TGCAGTTCCGGGACAGCTAACTATGGCTACACCTTC. Amino acids: CSSGTANYGYTF.

This clonotype was seen ten or more times. V gene TRBV5-1 combines with J gene TRBJ2-3; 13 nucleotides line up with TRBD2. The CDR3 is made up of 15 amino acids. The V gene end was trimmed by 1 base and the J gene end by 4 bases; junction bases not matched to a gene: 0. Germline values: CDR1 SGHRS, CDR2 YFSETQ. The CDR3 sequence: CASSLTSGGADTQYF. The CDR3 DNA reads TGCGCCAGCAGCTTGACTAGCGGGGGGGCAGATACGCAGTATTTT.

Ten or more counts support this clonotype. The chain couples TRBV4-3 to TRBJ2-1; the D call may be TRBD1 or TRBD2 (6 bases each). Between the trimmed V and J ends, which lost 3 bases and 0 bases, there was a span of 12 bases. Looked up from germline, CDR1 is LGHNA and CDR2 is YSLEER. CDR3 length: 16 amino acids. The CDR3 DNA reads as TGCGCCAGCAGCCACGAGGGGGGCAGCTCCTACAATGAGCAGTTCTTC. Protein sequence: CASSHEGGSSYNEQFF.

This clonotype was counted ten times or more. This chain uses TRBV20-1 with TRBJ1-5, with TRBD1 matching over 7 bases. CDR1 is DFQATT and CDR2 is SNEGSKA in the germline V gene (reference sequence). The ends lost 5 bases at V and 4 bases at J; junction bases unmatched: 2. This CDR3 is built from 12 residues. CDR3 amino acids: CSALQGNQPQHF. Here the CDR3 DNA reads TGCAGTGCTCTACAGGGGAATCAGCCCCAGCATTTT.

There are many counts of this clonotype. The genes are TRBV27 and TRBJ2-3, with D tentatively TRBD1 (7 bases). CDR1 MNHEY and CDR2 SMNVEV come from the germline V gene (reference sequence). The CDR3 is 15 residues long. V was clipped by 5 bases and J by 5 bases, with 17 bases between them. The chain's CDR3 is CASSPIHRGGDTQYF. The CDR3 bases are TGTGCCAGCAGTCCCATCCACAGGGGAGGAGATACGCAGTATTTT.

The table lists this clonotype with many counts. The chain has TRBV4-3 and TRBJ1-4; 10 nucleotides line up with TRBD1. The CDR3 is 15 amino acids. From germline, CDR1 is LGHNA and CDR2 YSLEER. Trimming cost V 5 bases and J 6 bases; bases outside gene matches: 6. DNA for the CDR3: TGCGCCAGCAGCGCCCAGGGGACAGGGGATGAAAAACTGTTTTTT. Translating gives CASSAQGTGDEKLFF.

This clonotype has a count of ten or more. The chain uses TRBV5-1 and TRBJ2-5; TRBD1 agrees at 10 bases. With V trimmed by 3 bases and J by 4 bases, 9 bases remained unmatched. This CDR3 spans 16 amino acids. Germline V gives CDR1 SGHRS, CDR2 YFSETQ. CDR3 in DNA: TGCGCCAGCAGCTCTACCGGGACAGGGGAGGGAGAGACCCAGTACTTC. This encodes CASSSTGTGEGETQYF.

The chain employs TRBV27 and TRBJ2-7; TRBD1 is a possible D gene (6 bases). Trimming left V 6 bases short and J 2 bases short, with 29 bases between. The CDR3 consists of 19 residues. The germline gives CDR1 MNHEY, CDR2 SMNVEV (reference sequence). The chain's CDR3 is CASSLPRDTGVEITYEQYV. Written as DNA, the CDR3 is TGTGCCAGCAGCCTACCCCGGGACACCGGCGTCGAGATTACCTACGAGCAGTACGTC.

The chain has TRBV2 and TRBJ2-3; 7 nucleotides agree with TRBD1. CDR3 length equals 15 residues. Per germline, CDR1 SNHLY and CDR2 FYNNEI. V was pared by 6 bases and J by 4 bases, with 10 bases of the junction left unmatched. The CDR3 DNA reads as TGTGCCAGCAGCCCCCAGGGGGTTGGGGCAGATACGCAGTATTTT. Translation: CASSPQGVGADTQYF.

This clonotype was seen many times. The chain carries TRBV4-2 and TRBJ1-4, with D possibly being TRBD1 (6 bases). The CDR3 sequence is 16 residues long. The germline V and J ends were trimmed by 3 bases and 5 bases, with 16 bases remaining between them. Germline V gives CDR1 LGHNA, CDR2 YNFKEQ. The CDR3 sequence is CASSQTMAGANEKLFF. DNA of the CDR3: TGTGCCAGCAGCCAGACGATGGCAGGGGCAAATGAAAAACTGTTTTTT.

This chain uses TRBV6-4 with TRBJ1-5, with D hard to call. Germline assignment: CDR1 MRHNA and CDR2 SNTAGT. Trimming removed 8 bases from V and 0 bases from J, with 8 bases in between. The length of the CDR3 is 13 residues. CDR3 loop: CASATYSNQPQHF. The CDR3 DNA sequence: TGTGCCAGCGCGACCTATAGCAATCAGCCCCAGCATTTT.

The table lists this clonotype with many counts. The chain couples TRBV24-1 to TRBJ2-3, with 10 nucleotides matching TRBD2. This CDR3 has 16 amino acids. J gave up 5 bases and V 4 bases, and 8 bases lay outside the gene matches. Germline CDR1 and CDR2: KGHDR and SFDVKD. The CDR3 DNA sequence: TGTGCCACCAGTGACGCCAGCGGGGGGGCTGGAGATACGCAGTATTTT. It is translated as CATSDASGGAGDTQYF.

The chain carries TRBV4-2 and TRBJ2-5, with 10 nucleotides matching TRBD2. The CDR3 loop spans 15 amino acids. The ends lost 6 bases at V and 2 bases at J; junction bases unmatched: 6. Per germline, CDR1 LGHNA and CDR2 YNFKEQ. This CDR3 is CASSIAGGPQETQYF. CDR3 nucleotides: TGTGCCAGCAGTATAGCGGGGGGTCCACAAGAGACCCAGTACTTC.

In its sample, this clonotype was seen many times. This chain links TRBV5-1 with TRBJ2-3; D perhaps matches TRBD1 (6 bases). The CDR3 loop spans 15 amino acids. Trimming pared 2 bases from V and 5 bases from J, leaving 15 bases between. CDR1 SGHRS and CDR2 YFSETQ come from the germline V gene. The DNA for the CDR3 is TGCGCCAGCAGCTTAACAGGGCCGATAGGAGATACGCAGTATTTT. As protein: CASSLTGPIGDTQYF.

The chain uses TRBV12-3 or TRBV12-4 and TRBJ2-4; D is unresolved. V was cut by 5 bases and J by 4 bases, with 9 bases left in between. The CDR3 runs to 13 residues. Here the CDR3 DNA reads TGTGCCAGCAGTGCTCCGGTTAAAAACATTCAGTACTTC. Residues: CASSAPVKNIQYF.

This clonotype has just a few counts. The gene calls are TRBV12-3 or TRBV12-4 and TRBJ1-4; D is unresolved. The CDR3 extends over 17 amino acids. V lost 5 bases, J lost 2 bases, and 18 bases lay in between. This CDR3 is CASSGGGLSFTNEKLFF. In DNA, the CDR3 is TGTGCCAGCAGTGGTGGAGGGCTGAGTTTTACTAATGAAAAACTGTTTTTT.

This clonotype has at least ten counts. This chain joins TRBV7-9 and TRBJ2-5; D is unresolved. CDR3 length: 12 residues. The ends were cut back, 1 base at V and 7 bases at J, with 7 bases in the middle. In germline, CDR1 is SEHNR, CDR2 FQNEAQ (reference sequence). CDR3 in DNA: TGTGCCAGCAGCTTAGGGCCCGCGACCCAGTACTTC. Its protein product is CASSLGPATQYF.

This clonotype has more than one count but fewer than ten. The gene calls are TRBV11-2 and TRBJ1-2; 8 bases are shared with TRBD1. The CDR3 contains 15 residues. V trimming: 2 bases; J trimming: 3 bases; junction bases outside the gene matches: 5. Germline V gene sequence: CDR1 SGHAT, CDR2 FQNNGV. The CDR3 DNA reads TGTGCCAGCAGCTTATTCCAGGGGGCGGACTATGGCTACACCTTC. Its protein is CASSLFQGADYGYTF.

Ten or more counts support this clonotype. The chain combines TRBV5-1 with TRBJ2-5; D may be TRBD1 (5 bases). Between the trimmed V and J ends, which lost 0 bases and 5 bases, there was a span of 8 bases. This CDR3 comprises 13 residues. CDR1 is SGHRS and CDR2 is YFSETQ in the germline V gene. The CDR3 here is CASSLAGLETQYF. In DNA, the CDR3 is TGCGCCAGCAGCTTGGCAGGGTTGGAGACCCAGTACTTC.

The sample holds many counts of this clonotype. The chain is built from TRBV4-3 and TRBJ2-3; TRBD2 might be the D (6 bases). CDR1 and CDR2 from the germline V gene are LGHNA and YSLEER. Trimming took 6 bases from V and 3 from J, leaving 16 bases between them. CDR3 length equals 15 residues. CDR3 sequence reads: CASRLGGASTDTQYF. The CDR3 DNA reads TGCGCCAGCAGACTGGGCGGGGCGAGTACAGATACGCAGTATTTT.

This clonotype was seen a handful of times. The V gene is TRBV4-2, the J gene TRBJ2-2; D is possibly TRBD1 (6 bases). Germline V gene sequence: CDR1 LGHNA, CDR2 YNFKEQ. The CDR3 has 19 amino acids. The V and J ends lost 7 bases and 8 bases respectively, with 32 bases between them. CDR3 DNA: TGTGCCAGCACCACCCACCTCGGGACAATTGCGCCTCCACCGGGGGAGCTGTTTTTT. As protein: CASTTHLGTIAPPPGELFF.